This T cell receptor (beta chain) was recovered during a study of response to subunit inactivated influenza vaccine. Overall study findings and caveats: The authors suggested that few new T cells are recruited per seasonal influenza vaccination.

In this sample, this clonotype turned up many times. The antigen is not known. Germline V CDR1 and CDR2: SGHRS, YFSETQ. The CDR3 covers 14 residues. V lost 3 bases to trimming and J lost 9 bases; unmatched junction nucleotides: 9. In TCRdb, the RT-PCR reads were re-called with MiXCR into one record per CDR3 protein. The sample has about 520,000 distinct CDR3 sequences; more than 7% are singletons. This clonotype was sampled from a man aged 50 to 69 who received an inactivated influenza vaccine. The sequences come from PBMCs from blood, collected less than 30 months after vaccination. This sequence joins TRBV5-1 and TRBJ1-2; 9 bases are shared with TRBD1. The DNA for the CDR3 is TGCGCCAGCAGCTACCGACAGGGGGAGGCAAGCTACACCTTC. This gives the protein CASSYRQGEASYTF.